A selection of T cell receptor beta chains follows, all from one sample in a study of vaccination effects on CD4 cells after COVID-19. No antigen has been identified for these receptors. Generated by immunoSEQ multiplex PCR, the TCRdb table keeps only in-frame clones and is missing some. Counted here are about 22,000 clones, about 75% occurring once; the ten biggest clones make up roughly a fifth. The sequenced sample was CD4+ T cells from PBMCs cultured with HCoV-NL63 spike peptides, obtained before COVID-19 vaccination. The receptors were sampled from a human donor who received a COVID-19 vaccine. Both conserved end residues are part of each CDR3. Each record gives: J gene, V gene, D gene, clone size, CDR3 DNA, CDR3 protein. The D gene is left open where the match is weak. Clone sizes are given selectively: once, few, many, or a class where the clone is expanded.

TRBJ2-7 TRBV29-1 TRBD1 NA TGCAGCGTTGAGGGGACAGACTACGAGCAGTACTTC CSVEGTDYEQYF
TRBJ2-2 TRBV7-9 TRBD2 few TGTGCCAGCAGCTTAGAGTACGGCGGGGGGGCCTATCGGGAGCTGTTTTTT CASSLEYGGGAYRELFF
TRBJ1-1 TRBV19 NA NA TGTGCCAGCGGGACAAGACATGCTGAAGCTTTCTTT CASGTRHAEAFF
TRBJ2-6 TRBV10-3 NA NA TGTGCCATCAGTGAGTCGGGAGATGGGGCCAACGTCCTGACTTTC CAISESGDGANVLTF
TRBJ1-3 TRBV28 NA NA TGTGCCAGCAGTTTGACTGGAAACACCATATATTTT CASSLTGNTIYF
TRBJ1-5 TRBV19 NA NA TGTGCGACTGGGGGTTCGGTGCCCCAGCATTTT CATGGSVPQHF
TRBJ1-4 TRBV5-6 TRBD1 NA TGTGCCAGCAGCTTGAAACCGGGACAGGGGGCCGGTGAAAAACTGTTTTTT CASSLKPGQGAGEKLFF
TRBJ1-5 TRBV6-5 NA few TGTGCCAGCAGCCTTGTTCCGGGACAGCCCCAGCATTTT CASSLVPGQPQHF
TRBJ1-5 TRBV9 TRBD1 NA TGTGCCAGCAGCGCGACAGGGGGCGCGGGGCAGCCCCAGCATTTT CASSATGGAGQPQHF
TRBJ1-1 TRBV5-6 NA once TGTGCCAGCAGCTTGAGGATGAATGCTGAAGCTTTCTTT CASSLRMNAEAFF
TRBJ1-5 TRBV27 NA NA TGTGCCAGCAGAGGGCAGATCAATCAGCCCCAGCATTTT CASRGQINQPQHF
TRBJ1-2 TRBV10-3 NA NA TGTGCCATCTCCAGGGGCAGGGTCGGCTATGGCTACACCTTC CAISRGRVGYGYTF
TRBJ1-1 TRBV7-2 NA medium-sized TGTGCCAGCAGCTTAGAACAGAATCAACAAGCTTTCTTT CASSLEQNQQAFF
TRBJ2-1 TRBV6-5 TRBD2 NA TGTGCCAGCAGTTACTCGGGAGCGGGAGCGTATAATGAGCAGTTCTTC CASSYSGAGAYNEQFF
TRBJ1-1 TRBV6-6 NA NA TGTGCCAGCACTAACAGCAGGGAGGCTTTCTTT CASTNSREAFF
TRBJ2-2 TRBV6-2/TRBV6-3 NA NA TGTGCCAGCAGTTATGCGTACGACACCGGGGAGCTGTTTTTT CASSYAYDTGELFF
TRBJ1-2 TRBV5-8 NA few TGTGCCAGCAACCTGATGGGGGGGGGCTACACCTTC CASNLMGGGYTF
TRBJ1-2 TRBV30 NA few TGTGCCTGGGACAACTATGGCTACACCTTC CAWDNYGYTF
TRBJ1-5 TRBV10-3 TRBD1 NA TGTGCCATCAGGTCGGACAGGATGCATCAGCCCCAGCATTTT CAIRSDRMHQPQHF
TRBJ2-7 TRBV30 TRBD1 NA TGTGCCTGGAGACCTACAGGGGCCTACGAGCAGTACTTC CAWRPTGAYEQYF
TRBJ1-1 TRBV18 TRBD1 NA TGTGCCAGCTCGGACAGGTCGAACACTGAAGCTTTCTTT CASSDRSNTEAFF
TRBJ1-2 TRBV30 TRBD1 few TGTGCCTGGGACAGGGGTGGCTACACCTTC CAWDRGGYTF